One and the same sample provided the 13 T cell receptor beta chains below, sequenced in a study of cytomegalovirus exposure and HLA in healthy donors. The table came from immunoSEQ multiplex PCR; TCRdb's copy has only in-frame clones and leaves some out. Here the sample spans roughly 260,000 clones, about 90% being singletons. Specimen: PBMCs. Source of these receptors: a woman under 30 in good health and CMV-seronegative.

This rearrangement joins TRBV25-1 to TRBJ1-4; TRBD1 is a possible D gene (6 bases). Per germline, CDR1 MGHDK and CDR2 SYGVNS. V lost 0 bases, J lost 8 bases, and 13 bases lay in between. The CDR3 runs 15 residues. DNA of the CDR3: TGTGCCAGCAGTGAATATGAGGGGGACCCAGAAAAACTGTTTTTT. Translating gives CASSEYEGDPEKLFF.

The rearrangement joins TRBV5-6 to TRBJ2-1, with 11 bases aligning to TRBD2. After removal of 4 bases from V and 7 bases from J, the junction contained 7 bases not matched to a gene. This CDR3 has 15 residues. Looked up from germline, CDR1 is SGHDT and CDR2 is YYEEEE. The CDR3 sequence is CASSQISGGANEQFF. In nucleotides, the CDR3 is TGTGCCAGCAGCCAGATTAGCGGGGGGGCAAATGAGCAGTTCTTC.

The rearrangement uses TRBV7-3 and TRBJ2-1, with a possible D match to TRBD1 (7 bases). Trimming removed 5 bases from V and 1 base from J, with 12 bases in between. The CDR3 runs 15 residues. Germline loops: CDR1 SGHTA, CDR2 FQGTGA. CDR3 amino acids: CASSRGTVSYNEQFF. CDR3 coding DNA: TGTGCCAGCAGCCGCGGGACAGTATCCTACAATGAGCAGTTCTTC.

The rearrangement joins TRBV4-1 to TRBJ1-6; D is possibly TRBD1 (5 bases). CDR1 and CDR2 (germline): MGHRA, YSYEKL. V was clipped by 1 base and J by 7 bases, with 20 bases between them. This CDR3 comprises 18 residues. CDR3 bases: TGCGCCAGCAGCCAAGTAGAAGGCAGGGCAAGGAACAATTCACCCCTCCACTTT. Protein: CASSQVEGRARNNSPLHF.

The chain couples TRBV9 to TRBJ2-2; 11 nucleotides line up with TRBD2. Germline V gene lookup returns CDR1 SGDLS and CDR2 YYNGEE. The trim removed 0 bases at V and 5 bases at J, leaving 12 bases unmatched. The CDR3 is made up of 19 amino acids. CDR3 sequence: CASSVGATVAGGRTGELFF. DNA for the CDR3: TGTGCCAGCAGCGTAGGGGCCACGGTAGCGGGGGGGCGAACCGGGGAGCTGTTTTTT.

The V gene is TRBV9, the J gene TRBJ2-2; possible D gene TRBD1, 5 bases. The CDR3 has 16 amino acids. Germline CDR1 and CDR2: SGDLS and YYNGEE. V lost 0 bases, J lost 0 bases, and 9 bases lay in between. The CDR3, as DNA: TGTGCCAGCAGCGTAGCAGGGTCCCCGAACACCGGGGAGCTGTTTTTT. It encodes CASSVAGSPNTGELFF.

CDR3 sequence (DNA): TGTGCCAGCAGTGAGACAGCGGGGGGAACCTTTAGCCCGTTTCCCCTGAGTGAAATAAACATTCAGTACTTC. This encodes CASSETAGGTFSPFPLSEINIQYF. V usage is TRBV2 and J usage is TRBJ2-4; 9 positions match TRBD2. The CDR3 loop spans 24 amino acids. V lost 3 bases, J lost 6 bases, and 33 bases stayed unmatched. CDR1 SNHLY and CDR2 FYNNEI come from the germline V gene. The full variable domain, rest sourced from reference TRBV2 and TRBJ2-4, is EPEVTQTPSHQVTQMGQEVILRCVPISNHLYFYWYRQILGQKVEFLVSFYNNEISEKSEIFDDQFSVERPDGSNFTLKIRSTKLEDSAMYFCASSETAGGTFSPFPLSEINIQYFGAGTRLSVL.

V usage is TRBV7-9 and J usage is TRBJ2-2; D possibly corresponds to TRBD1 (7 bases). Germline V gene lookup returns CDR1 SEHNR and CDR2 FQNEAQ (reference sequence). The CDR3 is 19 amino acids. Trimming pared 3 bases from V and 0 bases from J, leaving 20 bases between. Here the CDR3 reads CASSLWRGQKLANTGELFF. The CDR3 bases are TGTGCCAGCAGCTTGTGGCGGGGACAGAAACTCGCGAACACCGGGGAGCTGTTTTTT.

CDR3 residues: CASSLRQGPFYEQYV. DNA for the CDR3: TGCGCCAGCAGCCTCCGACAGGGACCCTTTTACGAGCAGTACGTC. This sequence joins TRBV5-1 and TRBJ2-7; the match to TRBD1 covers 7 bases. This CDR3 contains 15 residues. CDR1 and CDR2 (germline): SGHRS, YFSETQ. The ends lost 4 bases at V and 4 bases at J; junction bases unmatched: 11.

The rearrangement uses TRBV28 and TRBJ2-6, with D possibly TRBD2 on 5 matching bases. Deletions cut 8 bases from V and 2 bases from J, with 7 bases between. Germline lookup yields CDR1 MDHEN and CDR2 SYDVKM. The CDR3 has 13 amino acids. The CDR3 DNA reads as TGTGCCAGCGTGCGGGCTGGGGCCAACGTCCTGACTTTC. It specifies CASVRAGANVLTF. Full variable domain (outside the CDR3, taken from reference TRBV28 and TRBJ2-6): DVKVTQSSRYLVKRTGEKVFLECVQDMDHENMFWYRQDPGLGLRLIYFSYDVKMKEKGDIPEGYSVSREKKERFSLILESASTNQTSMYLCASVRAGANVLTFGAGSRLTVL.

The chain combines TRBV5-1 with TRBJ2-2; tentatively, D is TRBD1 (6 bases). Trimming shortened V by 7 bases and J by 0 bases, and 22 bases separated the two germline ends. Germline lookup yields CDR1 SGHRS and CDR2 YFSETQ. The CDR3 is 18 residues long. The CDR3 DNA is TGCGCCAGCGCCTCGCGAGGATGGGACACAACGAACACCGGGGAGCTGTTTTTT. Its protein product is CASASRGWDTTNTGELFF. Variable domain in full (rest from reference TRBV5-1 and TRBJ2-2): KAGVTQTPRYLIKTRGQQVTLSCSPISGHRSVSWYQQTPGQGLQFLFEYFSETQRNKGNFPGRFSGRQFSNSRSEMNVSTLELGDSALYLCASASRGWDTTNTGELFFGEGSRLTVL.

This chain joins TRBV5-1 and TRBJ1-1; TRBD1 aligns across 8 bases. The V gene's germline CDR1 is SGHRS and CDR2 YFSETQ. The junction had 1 base not matched to a gene; V was cut back by 0 bases and J by 6 bases. The CDR3 is made up of 13 amino acids. This chain's CDR3 is CASSLVTGAEAFF. The CDR3 DNA reads TGCGCCAGCAGCTTGGTGACAGGGGCTGAAGCTTTCTTT.

A single count supports this clone. J is TRBJ2-3 and V is TRBV9, with a tentative D call TRBD1 (5 bases). Trimming took 2 bases from V and 1 from J, leaving 11 bases between them. CDR1 is SGDLS, CDR2 YYNGEE, per germline. This CDR3 is built from 15 residues. In nucleotides, the CDR3 is TGTGCCAGCAGCGTTCAGGGTTTGGGCACAGATACGCAGTATTTT. This encodes CASSVQGLGTDTQYF.